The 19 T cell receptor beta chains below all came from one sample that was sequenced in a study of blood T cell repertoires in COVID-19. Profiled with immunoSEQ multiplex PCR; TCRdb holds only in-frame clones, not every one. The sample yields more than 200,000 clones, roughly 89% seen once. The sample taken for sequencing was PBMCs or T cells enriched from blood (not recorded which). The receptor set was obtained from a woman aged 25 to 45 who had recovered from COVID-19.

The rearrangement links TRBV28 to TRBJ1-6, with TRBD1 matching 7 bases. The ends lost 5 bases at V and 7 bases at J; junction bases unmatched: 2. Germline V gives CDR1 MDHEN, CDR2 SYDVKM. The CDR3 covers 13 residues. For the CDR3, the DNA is TGTGCCAGCAGTCGGACAGGAAATTCACCCCTCCACTTT. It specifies CASSRTGNSPLHF.

CDR3 in DNA: TGTGCCAGTTTAGCGGGAAGCACAGATACGCAGTATTTT. This sequence encodes CASLAGSTDTQYF. The chain combines TRBV28 with TRBJ2-3; 8 positions match TRBD2. Unmatched junction bases numbered 2, after V lost 9 bases and J lost 0 bases. The CDR3 is 13 amino acids. CDR1 MDHEN and CDR2 SYDVKM come from the germline V gene.

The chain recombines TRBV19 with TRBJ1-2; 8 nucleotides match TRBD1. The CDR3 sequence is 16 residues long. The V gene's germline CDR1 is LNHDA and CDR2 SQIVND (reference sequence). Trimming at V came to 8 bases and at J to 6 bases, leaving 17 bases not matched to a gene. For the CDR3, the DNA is TGTGCCAGTTCTCCCACCGCCGTACAGGGGGATAATGGCTACACCTTC. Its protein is CASSPTAVQGDNGYTF.

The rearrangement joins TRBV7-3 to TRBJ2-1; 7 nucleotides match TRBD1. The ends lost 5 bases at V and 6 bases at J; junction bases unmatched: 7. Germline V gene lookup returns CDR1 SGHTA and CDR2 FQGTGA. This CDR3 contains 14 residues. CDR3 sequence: CASSPDRDANEQFF. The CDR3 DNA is TGTGCCAGCAGCCCCGACAGGGACGCCAATGAGCAGTTCTTC.

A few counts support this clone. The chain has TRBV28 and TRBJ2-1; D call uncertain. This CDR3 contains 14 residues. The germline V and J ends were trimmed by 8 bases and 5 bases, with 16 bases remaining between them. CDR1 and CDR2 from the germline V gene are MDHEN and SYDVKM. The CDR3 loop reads CASRPGGANNEQFF. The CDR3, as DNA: TGTGCCAGCCGCCCGGGTGGAGCGAACAATGAGCAGTTCTTC.

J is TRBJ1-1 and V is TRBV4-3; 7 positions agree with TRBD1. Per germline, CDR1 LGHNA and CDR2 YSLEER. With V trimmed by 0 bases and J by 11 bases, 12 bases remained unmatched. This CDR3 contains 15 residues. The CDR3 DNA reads TGCGCCAGCAGCCAAGATTCTTCGACAGGGAGTAGGGCTTTCTTT. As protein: CASSQDSSTGSRAFF.

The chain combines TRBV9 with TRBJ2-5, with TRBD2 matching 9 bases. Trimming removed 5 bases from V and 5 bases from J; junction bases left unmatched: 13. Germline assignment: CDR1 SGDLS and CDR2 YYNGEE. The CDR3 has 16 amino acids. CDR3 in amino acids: CASSRWGSGSSETQYF. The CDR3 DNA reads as TGTGCCAGCAGTCGATGGGGTAGCGGGAGTAGTGAGACCCAGTACTTC.

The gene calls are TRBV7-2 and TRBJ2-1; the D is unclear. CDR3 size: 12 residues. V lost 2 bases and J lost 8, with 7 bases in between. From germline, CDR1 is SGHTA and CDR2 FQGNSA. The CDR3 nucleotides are TGTGCCAGCAGCTTACTCTTCGATGAGCAGTTCTTC. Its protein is CASSLLFDEQFF.

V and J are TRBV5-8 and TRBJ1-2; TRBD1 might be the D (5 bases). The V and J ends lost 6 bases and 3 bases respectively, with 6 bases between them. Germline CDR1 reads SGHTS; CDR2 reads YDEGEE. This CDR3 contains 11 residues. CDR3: CASKQDYGYTF. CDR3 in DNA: TGTGCCAGCAAACAGGACTATGGCTACACCTTC.

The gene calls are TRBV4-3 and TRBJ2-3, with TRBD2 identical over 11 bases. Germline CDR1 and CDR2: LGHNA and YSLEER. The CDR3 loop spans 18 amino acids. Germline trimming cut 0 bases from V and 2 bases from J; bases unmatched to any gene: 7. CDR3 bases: TGCGCCAGCAGCCAAGATTTGTTAGCGGGAGGGGTCACAGATACGCAGTATTTT. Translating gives CASSQDLLAGGVTDTQYF.

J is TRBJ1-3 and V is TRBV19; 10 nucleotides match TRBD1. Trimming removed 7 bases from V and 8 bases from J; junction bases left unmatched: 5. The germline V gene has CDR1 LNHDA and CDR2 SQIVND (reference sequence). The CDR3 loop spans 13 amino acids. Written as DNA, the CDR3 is TGTGCCAGTACCCGGGACAGGGGCTACACCATATATTTT. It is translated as CASTRDRGYTIYF.

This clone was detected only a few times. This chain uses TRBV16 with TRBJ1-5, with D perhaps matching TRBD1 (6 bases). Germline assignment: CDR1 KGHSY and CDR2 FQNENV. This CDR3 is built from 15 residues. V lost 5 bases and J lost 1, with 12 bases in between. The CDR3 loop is CASSGGQGSNQPQHF. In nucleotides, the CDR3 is TGTGCCAGCAGCGGGGGACAAGGAAGCAATCAGCCCCAGCATTTT. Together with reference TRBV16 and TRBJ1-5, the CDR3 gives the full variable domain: GEEVAQTPKHLVRGEGQKAKLYCAPIKGHSYVFWYQQVLKNEFKFLISFQNENVFDETGMPKERFSAKCLPNSPCSLEIQATKLEDSAVYFCASSGGQGSNQPQHFGDGTRLSIL.

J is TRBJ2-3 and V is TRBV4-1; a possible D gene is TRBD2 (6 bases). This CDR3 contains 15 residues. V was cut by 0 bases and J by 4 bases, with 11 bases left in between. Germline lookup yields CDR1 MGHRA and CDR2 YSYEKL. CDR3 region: CASSQERPGADTQYF. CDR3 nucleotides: TGCGCCAGCAGCCAAGAACGCCCGGGGGCAGATACGCAGTATTTT.

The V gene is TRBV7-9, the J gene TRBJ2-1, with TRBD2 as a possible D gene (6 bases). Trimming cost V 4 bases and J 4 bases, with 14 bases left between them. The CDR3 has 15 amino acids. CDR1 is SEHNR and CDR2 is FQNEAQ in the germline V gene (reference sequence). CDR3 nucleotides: TGTGCCAGCAGCTCAACCGGGACTTGGTACAATGAGCAGTTCTTC. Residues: CASSSTGTWYNEQFF.

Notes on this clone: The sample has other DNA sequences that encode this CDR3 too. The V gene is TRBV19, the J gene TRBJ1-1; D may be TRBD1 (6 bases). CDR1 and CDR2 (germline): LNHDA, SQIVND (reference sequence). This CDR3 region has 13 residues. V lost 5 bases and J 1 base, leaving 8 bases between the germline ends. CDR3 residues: CASSPQGNTEAFF. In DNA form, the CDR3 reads TGTGCCAGTAGTCCACAGGGGAACACTGAAGCTTTCTTT.

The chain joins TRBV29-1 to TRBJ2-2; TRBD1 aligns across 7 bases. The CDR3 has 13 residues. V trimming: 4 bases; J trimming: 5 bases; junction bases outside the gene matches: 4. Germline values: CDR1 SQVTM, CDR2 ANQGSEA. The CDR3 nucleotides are TGCAGCGTTGGACAGGGAGAGACCGGGGAGCTGTTTTTT. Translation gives CSVGQGETGELFF.

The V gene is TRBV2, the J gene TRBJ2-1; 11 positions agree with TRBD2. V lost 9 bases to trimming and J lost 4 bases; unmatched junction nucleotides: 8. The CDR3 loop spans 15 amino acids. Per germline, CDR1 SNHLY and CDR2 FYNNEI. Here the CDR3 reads CARTWASGRYNEQFF. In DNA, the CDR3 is TGTGCCAGGACGTGGGCTAGCGGGAGGTACAATGAGCAGTTCTTC.

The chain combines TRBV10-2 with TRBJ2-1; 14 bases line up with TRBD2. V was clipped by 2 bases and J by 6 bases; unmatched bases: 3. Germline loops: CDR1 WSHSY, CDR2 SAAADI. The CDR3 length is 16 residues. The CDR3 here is CASSERLAGGVNEQFF. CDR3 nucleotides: TGCGCCAGCAGTGAGAGACTAGCGGGAGGGGTCAATGAGCAGTTCTTC.

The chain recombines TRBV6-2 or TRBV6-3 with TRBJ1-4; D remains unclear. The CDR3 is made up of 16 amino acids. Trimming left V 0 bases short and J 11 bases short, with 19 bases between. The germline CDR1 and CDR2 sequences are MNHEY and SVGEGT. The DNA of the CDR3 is TGTGCCAGCAGTTACTCTCGCGAATCGAGGAGGGATAAACTGTTTTTT. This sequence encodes CASSYSRESRRDKLFF.